This T cell receptor (beta chain) was documented in a study of Ad26.COV2.S vaccination and SARS-CoV-2 variants. General study results and limits: Placebo recipients trailed vaccine recipients in spike-specific TCR breadth.

This clone was detected once. Antigen specificity is unknown. Sample treatment: around 19 received Ad26.COV2.S at low or high dose, single or two shots; about five received placebo; per-sample allocation not given. Collection of the samples took place on day 63 after the first injection of vaccine or placebo. Based in Boston, the donor was an adult of 18-55 years. Vaccination employed an Ad26 vector expressing the Wuhan-strain SARS-CoV-2 spike. V lost 5 bases to trimming and J lost 4 bases; unmatched junction nucleotides: 11. CDR1 SGHTA and CDR2 FQGNSA come from the germline V gene. This CDR3 spans 16 amino acids. Assay used: immunoSEQ multiplex PCR; TCRdb lists only in-frame clones, some missing. This table has roughly 380,000 clones, around 89% appearing once.

The chain joins TRBV7-2 to TRBJ1-5; 7 bases agree with TRBD1. The clonotype was recovered from a person between 18 and 65 years old who received the Ad26.COV2.S COVID-19 vaccine or a placebo. The specimen was peripheral blood, collected in a trial of Ad26.COV2.S vaccine versus placebo. This chain's CDR3 is CASSLGVGGMNQPQHF. The CDR3 DNA reads TGTGCCAGCAGCCTAGGGGTAGGGGGCATGAATCAGCCCCAGCATTTT.